This passage covers 27 T cell receptor beta chains from one sample sequenced in a study of blood T cells in healthy people across ages. A second PCR, run for about 6 to 11 cycles, used a sample-barcoded 5' primer plus a J-beta primer mix. Via MiXCR, TCRdb re-called the 5' RACE reads, giving one row per CDR3 protein. The data hold about 1.4 million distinct CDR3 sequences, with 45% to 70% observed a single time. Sequencing was carried out using blood. The receptors shown here come from a man aged 18 to 30 in good health.

CDR3 region: CASSLGLGGIYEQYF. CDR3 nucleotides: TGTGCCAGCAGCTTAGGATTAGGGGGCATCTACGAGCAGTACTTC. The V gene is TRBV7-6, the J gene TRBJ2-7, with 7 bases lining up with TRBD1. V shed 1 base and J 3 bases; nucleotides not matched to a gene: 6. There are 15 residues in the CDR3. The V gene's germline CDR1 is SGHVS and CDR2 FNYEAQ. Drawing the rest from reference TRBV7-6 and TRBJ2-7, the complete variable domain is GAGVSQSPRYKVTKRGQDVALRCDPISGHVSLYWYRQALGQGPEFLTYFNYEAQQDKSGLPNDRFSAERPEGSISTLTIQRTEQRDSAMYRCASSLGLGGIYEQYFGPGTRLTVT.

There are a few counts of this clonotype. The J gene is TRBJ1-5, the V gene TRBV6-5; D may be TRBD1 (5 bases). The CDR3 has 15 residues. Between the trimmed V and J ends, which lost 5 bases and 4 bases, there was a span of 15 bases. Germline values: CDR1 MNHEY, CDR2 SVGAGI. The CDR3 sequence: CASSPTSGWNQPQHF. The CDR3 nucleotides are TGTGCCAGCAGTCCGACTTCAGGGTGGAATCAGCCCCAGCATTTT.

The chain carries TRBV4-1 and TRBJ2-1; 7 nucleotides agree with TRBD2. The CDR3 runs to 15 residues. The V segment lost 7 bases and the J segment 0 bases; nucleotides outside the gene matches: 6. Germline values: CDR1 MGHRA, CDR2 YSYEKL. This chain's CDR3 is CASTLSSGSYNEQFF. For the CDR3, the DNA is TGCGCCAGCACCCTGTCTAGCGGCTCCTACAATGAGCAGTTCTTC.

This clonotype appeared a few times. V and J are TRBV27 and TRBJ2-1; a weak D match, TRBD2 (5 bases). Germline-derived CDR1 and CDR2 are MNHEY and SMNVEV (reference sequence). V lost 7 bases and J lost 8, with 24 bases in between. This CDR3 region has 16 residues. The CDR3 sequence: CASTLSRSSSVDEQFF. DNA of the CDR3: TGTGCCAGCACCCTAAGCCGTTCCAGTAGCGTGGATGAGCAGTTCTTC.

This clonotype has more than one count but fewer than ten. The chain joins TRBV12-3 or TRBV12-4 to TRBJ2-3, with D hard to call. The CDR3 is made up of 15 amino acids. Trimming cost V 1 base and J 3 bases, with 11 bases left between them. The CDR3 coding sequence is TGTGCCAGCAGTTTAGGCTGGGGATCGACAGATACGCAGTATTTT. Its protein product is CASSLGWGSTDTQYF.

The chain recombines TRBV29-1 with TRBJ2-2, with 8 bases matching TRBD2. CDR3 length: 13 amino acids. CDR1 SQVTM and CDR2 ANQGSEA come from the germline V gene. The J segment lost 7 bases and the V segment lost 4 bases, leaving 5 bases of the junction unmatched. In nucleotides, the CDR3 is TGCAGCGTTGGGGGACTAGGGCACGGGGAGCTGTTTTTT. Its translation: CSVGGLGHGELFF.

The V and J genes are TRBV20-1 and TRBJ2-6; unclear D gene. The CDR3 consists of 14 residues. CDR1 and CDR2 (germline): DFQATT, SNEGSKA (reference sequence). V was clipped by 5 bases and J by 1 base, with 9 bases between them. The CDR3 loop is CSAQRASGANVLTF. CDR3 nucleotide sequence: TGCAGTGCTCAAAGGGCGTCTGGGGCCAACGTCCTGACTTTC.

This chain joins TRBV20-1 and TRBJ1-2; a weak D match, TRBD1 (5 bases). The V gene's germline CDR1 is DFQATT and CDR2 SNEGSKA (reference sequence). The CDR3 sequence is 12 residues long. The V and J ends lost 4 bases and 4 bases respectively, with 10 bases between them. CDR3 DNA: TGCAGTGCTAAGGACACTATCTATGGCTACACCTTC. It encodes CSAKDTIYGYTF.

V usage is TRBV10-3 and J usage is TRBJ2-5; D is perhaps TRBD1 (5 bases). Trimming cost V 3 bases and J 2 bases, with 13 bases left between them. CDR1 and CDR2 from the germline V gene are ENHRY and SYGVKD. The CDR3 runs to 15 residues. The CDR3 DNA reads TGTGCCATCAGTGACGCAGGGTCCTCTCAAGAGACCCAGTACTTC. It codes for CAISDAGSSQETQYF.

This chain links TRBV5-6 with TRBJ2-1; 9 positions match TRBD1. There are 16 residues in the CDR3. The germline V gene encodes CDR1 SGHDT and CDR2 YYEEEE. Trimming at V came to 4 bases and at J to 3 bases, leaving 8 bases not matched to a gene. The CDR3 DNA follows: TGTGCCAGCAGCCGGACAGGGGTCTGGGGCTACAATGAGCAGTTCTTC. This codes for CASSRTGVWGYNEQFF.

This clonotype was seen at least ten times. The J gene is TRBJ2-1, the V gene TRBV20-1, with 8 bases fitting TRBD2. From germline, CDR1 is DFQATT and CDR2 SNEGSKA (reference sequence). The ends lost 5 bases at V and 4 bases at J; junction bases unmatched: 10. CDR3 length: 15 amino acids. The CDR3 is CSAPKGGGQYNEQFF. DNA of the CDR3: TGCAGTGCTCCTAAAGGCGGGGGGCAGTACAATGAGCAGTTCTTC.

The rearrangement links TRBV20-1 to TRBJ2-1, with 8 bases lining up with TRBD2. The length of the CDR3 is 16 residues. V trimming: 0 bases; J trimming: 5 bases; junction bases outside the gene matches: 9. The germline V gene encodes CDR1 DFQATT and CDR2 SNEGSKA (reference sequence). Here the CDR3 DNA reads TGCAGTGCTAGAGACCCGGGGGGGGGCGTCAACAATGAGCAGTTCTTC. Translated, it gives CSARDPGGGVNNEQFF.

In this sample, this clonotype turned up a few times. This chain joins TRBV5-1 and TRBJ1-2, with 7 bases lining up with TRBD1. The CDR3 is 15 amino acids. Germline V gene data show CDR1 as SGHRS and CDR2 as YFSETQ. The ends lost 5 bases at V and 2 bases at J; junction bases unmatched: 9. CDR3 in amino acids: CASRSQQGSNYGYTF. In DNA, the CDR3 is TGCGCCAGCAGGAGTCAACAGGGGTCGAACTATGGCTACACCTTC.

The chain joins TRBV29-1 to TRBJ1-3; D not certain. This CDR3 is built from 14 residues. Germline CDR1 is SQVTM and CDR2 is ANQGSEA. V gave up 5 bases and J gave up 0 bases, with 11 bases separating them. The CDR3 sequence: CSVRETRSGNTIYF. CDR3 in DNA: TGCAGCGTTCGCGAAACCCGCTCTGGAAACACCATATATTTT.

V and J are TRBV27 and TRBJ2-7, with 8 positions matching TRBD2. The CDR3 runs to 16 residues. Germline V gene data show CDR1 as MNHEY and CDR2 as SMNVEV (reference sequence). The ends lost 3 bases at V and 2 bases at J; junction bases unmatched: 9. CDR3 sequence (DNA): TGTGCCAGCAGTTTCGGAGCGGGAGCAACGACCTACGAGCAGTACTTC. This encodes CASSFGAGATTYEQYF.

This rearrangement joins TRBV29-1 to TRBJ2-1; D gene uncertain. The CDR3 totals 10 residues. Germline CDR1 SQVTM, CDR2 ANQGSEA. The V and J ends lost 4 bases and 9 bases respectively, with 7 bases between them. The CDR3 region has the DNA TGCAGCGTTGTAACGGTTGAGCAGTTCTTC. Translating it yields CSVVTVEQFF.

Only one count was recorded for this clonotype. This chain connects TRBV7-2 to TRBJ2-3; 9 bases are a match to TRBD1. This CDR3 has 16 amino acids. In germline, CDR1 is SGHTA, CDR2 FQGNSA. The V and J ends lost 2 bases and 2 bases, in that order; junction bases with no gene match: 5. The CDR3 protein is CASSLLGQGFTDTQYF. CDR3 sequence (DNA): TGTGCCAGCAGCTTATTGGGACAGGGATTCACAGATACGCAGTATTTT.

In its sample, this clonotype was seen a few times. V is TRBV4-1 and J is TRBJ2-5, with TRBD2 matching 7 bases. This CDR3 has 15 residues. V lost 0 bases to trimming and J lost 4 bases; unmatched junction nucleotides: 5. Germline CDR1 MGHRA, CDR2 YSYEKL. The CDR3 loop is CASSQDGVAGETQYF. CDR3 coding DNA: TGCGCCAGCAGCCAAGATGGGGTAGCGGGAGAGACCCAGTACTTC.

This clonotype was observed a few times. This chain joins TRBV4-2 and TRBJ1-2; the D gene is possibly TRBD1 (5 bases). The CDR3 length is 15 residues. CDR1 and CDR2 (germline): LGHNA, YNFKEQ. Trimming cost V 3 bases and J 4 bases, with 15 bases left between them. CDR3 sequence: CASSHDLGTIYGYTF. DNA of the CDR3: TGTGCCAGCAGCCACGACCTAGGGACCATCTATGGCTACACCTTC.

This chain connects TRBV7-8 to TRBJ2-6; D may be TRBD1 (6 bases). V was pared by 5 bases and J by 0 bases, with 14 bases between. The CDR3 contains 17 residues. In germline, CDR1 is SGHVS, CDR2 FQNEAQ. CDR3 loop: CASSPGDIHSGANVLTF. CDR3 bases: TGTGCCAGCAGCCCAGGGGACATCCACTCTGGGGCCAACGTCCTGACTTTC. The complete variable domain, with remaining parts taken from reference TRBV7-8 and TRBJ2-6, reads GAGVSQSPRYKVAKRGQDVALRCDPISGHVSLFWYQQALGQGPEFLTYFQNEAQLDKSGLPSDRFFAERPEGSVSTLKIQRTQQEDSAVYLCASSPGDIHSGANVLTFGAGSRLTVL.

The CDR3 loop reads CASSLSSGANTDTQYF. The CDR3 bases are TGTGCCAGCAGCTTATCTTCAGGGGCTAACACAGATACGCAGTATTTT. The genes are TRBV7-9 and TRBJ2-3; a weak D match, TRBD1 (6 bases). Germline-derived CDR1 and CDR2 are SEHNR and FQNEAQ (reference sequence). The CDR3 covers 16 residues. Trimming pared 2 bases from V and 2 bases from J, leaving 14 bases between.

This clonotype came up a few times. The chain couples TRBV5-1 to TRBJ2-5; 8 bases are a match to TRBD1. The CDR3 consists of 17 residues. The junction had 14 bases not matched to a gene; V was cut back by 7 bases and J by 0 bases. The germline V gene has CDR1 SGHRS and CDR2 YFSETQ. In DNA, the CDR3 is TGCGCCAGCCGGCGGACAGGGTTTGTTGGAAACCAAGAGACCCAGTACTTC. Translating gives CASRRTGFVGNQETQYF.

This sequence joins TRBV7-2 and TRBJ2-5; 9 bases agree with TRBD2. V lost 3 bases, J lost 0 bases, and 5 bases stayed unmatched. The CDR3 has 16 residues. The V gene's germline CDR1 is SGHTA and CDR2 FQGNSA. CDR3 residues: CASSFDLAGYQETQYF. CDR3 bases: TGTGCCAGCAGCTTCGATCTAGCGGGGTACCAAGAGACCCAGTACTTC.

The gene calls are TRBV20-1 and TRBJ2-5; no clear D. Trimming shortened V by 6 bases and J by 11 bases, and 28 bases separated the two germline ends. Germline CDR1 and CDR2: DFQATT and SNEGSKA (reference sequence). CDR3 size: 15 residues. CDR3 sequence reads: CSAPPPVGRSHEQYF. The CDR3 DNA reads as TGCAGTGCGCCTCCCCCTGTTGGTAGGAGTCATGAGCAGTACTTC.

The CDR3 spells CASSSTSEETQYF. The DNA for the CDR3 is TGTGCCAGCAGCTCCACTAGCGAAGAGACCCAGTACTTC. J is TRBJ2-5 and V is TRBV7-2; TRBD2 aligns across 7 bases. The V gene end was trimmed by 4 bases and the J gene end by 3 bases; junction bases not matched to a gene: 2. The CDR3 has 13 residues. Germline V gene data show CDR1 as SGHTA and CDR2 as FQGNSA.

The chain employs TRBV3-1 and TRBJ2-3; D could derive from TRBD1 or TRBD2 (6 bases each). V gave up 5 bases and J gave up 0 bases, with 18 bases separating them. This CDR3 region has 17 residues. Germline-derived CDR1 and CDR2 are LGHDT and YNNKEL (reference sequence). The CDR3 DNA follows: TGTGCCAGCAGCGGGGGGCCTTCAACCACTAGCACAGATACGCAGTATTTT. Amino acid sequence: CASSGGPSTTSTDTQYF.

This chain links TRBV5-1 with TRBJ2-7, with D uncertain. CDR1 and CDR2 (germline): SGHRS, YFSETQ. This CDR3 is built from 16 residues. V lost 4 bases, J lost 2 bases, and 19 bases lay in between. CDR3 nucleotides: TGCGCCAGCAGCCGCGACCTCACGACGGTGGCCTACGAGCAGTACTTC. This translates into CASSRDLTTVAYEQYF.